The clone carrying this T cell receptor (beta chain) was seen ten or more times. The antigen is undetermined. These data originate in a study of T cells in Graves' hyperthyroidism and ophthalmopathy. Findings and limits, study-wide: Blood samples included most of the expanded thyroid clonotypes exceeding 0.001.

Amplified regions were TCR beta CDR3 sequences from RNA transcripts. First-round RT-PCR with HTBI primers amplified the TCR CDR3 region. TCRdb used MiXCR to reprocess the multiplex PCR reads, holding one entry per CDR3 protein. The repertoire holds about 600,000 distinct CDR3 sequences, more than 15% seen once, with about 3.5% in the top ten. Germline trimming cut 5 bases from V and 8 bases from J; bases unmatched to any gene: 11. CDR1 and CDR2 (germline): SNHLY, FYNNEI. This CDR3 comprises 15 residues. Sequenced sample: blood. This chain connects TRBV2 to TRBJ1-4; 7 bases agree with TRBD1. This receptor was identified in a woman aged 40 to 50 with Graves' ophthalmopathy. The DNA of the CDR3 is TGTGCCAGCAGTTCGGGACAGTTTAGAGGGGAAAAACTGTTTTTT. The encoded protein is CASSSGQFRGEKLFF.